Following are 31 T cell receptor beta chains from one sample sequenced in a study of T cells in Graves' hyperthyroidism and ophthalmopathy. Authors of the study amplified TCR beta CDR3 regions from RNA transcripts. Initially, a first-round RT-PCR of the TCR CDR3 employed the HTBI primer set. MiXCR, applied by TCRdb to the multiplex PCR reads, yields one record per CDR3 protein. This table holds 250,000 to 300,000 distinct CDR3 sequences, approximately 15% found once. Sequencing input: blood. Receptor source: a woman aged 55 to 70 with Graves' ophthalmopathy.

This clonotype has ten or more counts. The chain carries TRBV7-2 and TRBJ1-1; D ambiguous. Looked up from germline, CDR1 is SGHTA and CDR2 is FQGNSA. The CDR3 has 13 amino acids. Trimming took off 2 bases at V and 1 base at J, with 5 bases between the two ends. The CDR3 is CASSLSENTEAFF. The CDR3 DNA is TGTGCCAGCAGCTTAAGTGAGAACACTGAAGCTTTCTTT.

The chain uses TRBV20-1 and TRBJ2-2; D ambiguous. There are 14 residues in the CDR3. Germline V CDR1 and CDR2: DFQATT, SNEGSKA (reference sequence). This chain's CDR3 is CSARKGSSAGELFF. The CDR3 nucleotides are TGCAGCGCCCGAAAGGGATCCTCGGCCGGGGAGCTGTTTTTT.

This clonotype was counted at least ten times. Since a much larger clone is just one base distant, this may be a read error. The chain links TRBV28 to TRBJ1-5; D is unresolved. Trimming removed 3 bases from V and 6 bases from J, with 6 bases in between. Germline V gives CDR1 MDHEN, CDR2 SYDVKM. This CDR3 has 12 amino acids. The CDR3 protein is CASSFWAQPQHF. The CDR3 coding sequence is TGTGCCAGCAGTTTTTGGGCTCAGCCCCAGCATTTT.

There are many counts of this clonotype. The chain combines TRBV7-2 with TRBJ2-7; D might be TRBD2 (6 bases). CDR3 length equals 12 residues. Germline CDR1 is SGHTA and CDR2 is FQGNSA. With 8 bases removed from V and 7 bases from J, the gap between germline ends came to 15 bases. CDR3 nucleotides: TGTGCCAGCGCCAGGCGGGAAGGTGAGCAGTACTTC. It is translated as CASARREGEQYF.

This clonotype occurred once. The V call is TRBV29-1, the J call TRBJ2-3, with D possibly TRBD2 on 5 matching bases. The CDR3 consists of 12 residues. The V gene's germline CDR1 is SQVTM and CDR2 ANQGSEA. V gave up 2 bases and J gave up 4 bases, with 7 bases separating them. In DNA form, the CDR3 reads TGCAGCGTTGAATCGGAGGCAGATACGCAGTATTTT. It yields the protein CSVESEADTQYF.

The gene calls are TRBV5-1 and TRBJ1-2; 7 nucleotides line up with TRBD1. Germline assignment: CDR1 SGHRS and CDR2 YFSETQ. V trimming: 0 bases; J trimming: 2 bases; junction bases outside the gene matches: 7. This CDR3 contains 16 residues. CDR3 region: CASSLEPGQLNYGYTF. The CDR3 DNA follows: TGCGCCAGCAGCTTGGAACCGGGACAGCTGAACTATGGCTACACCTTC.

This clonotype has at least ten counts. The chain is built from TRBV20-1 and TRBJ2-1; TRBD2 aligns across 11 bases. The germline V gene has CDR1 DFQATT and CDR2 SNEGSKA (reference sequence). The CDR3 sequence is 15 residues long. Trimming removed 1 base from V and 3 bases from J; junction bases left unmatched: 2. DNA of the CDR3: TGCAGTGCTAGAGCCGGGACTAGCGGCTACAATGAGCAGTTCTTC. Translated: CSARAGTSGYNEQFF.

Here the CDR3 DNA reads TGTGCCAGTACCGGGACTAGCGGGTCGGAGCAGTTCTTC. It codes for CASTGTSGSEQFF. The chain combines TRBV6-1 with TRBJ2-1; 12 bases align to TRBD2. Germline V gives CDR1 MNHNS, CDR2 SASEGT. V shed 9 bases and J 10 bases; nucleotides not matched to a gene: 7. The CDR3 spans 13 residues.

This clonotype has at least ten counts. V and J are TRBV7-2 and TRBJ2-7; D may be TRBD2 (6 bases). The CDR3 contains 14 residues. Germline CDR1 and CDR2: SGHTA and FQGNSA. Trimming took off 5 bases at V and 2 bases at J, with 13 bases between the two ends. The CDR3 DNA reads as TGTGCCAGCAGCCCCGGGAGAGACGCCTACGAGCAGTACTTC. As protein: CASSPGRDAYEQYF.

This clonotype occurred many times. The rearrangement uses TRBV29-1 and TRBJ1-5; TRBD1 is a possible D gene (5 bases). The germline gives CDR1 SQVTM, CDR2 ANQGSEA. Trimming pared 4 bases from V and 0 bases from J, leaving 10 bases between. This CDR3 has 14 residues. The CDR3 is CSVAGELSNQPQHF. The CDR3 DNA reads TGCAGCGTTGCGGGGGAACTTAGCAATCAGCCCCAGCATTTT.

This clonotype is a singleton in its sample. The chain carries TRBV5-4 and TRBJ1-2; weak D call: TRBD1 (6 bases). The germline CDR1 and CDR2 sequences are SGHNT and YYREEE (reference sequence). This CDR3 contains 15 residues. V was cut by 0 bases and J by 4 bases, with 13 bases left in between. This chain's CDR3 is CASSLAGASSYGYTF. For the CDR3, the DNA is TGTGCCAGCAGCTTGGCGGGGGCATCGAGCTATGGCTACACCTTC.

The rearrangement uses TRBV28 and TRBJ2-3; no definite D call. The CDR3 is 13 residues long. The ends were cut back, 5 bases at V and 8 bases at J, with 14 bases in the middle. Germline assignment: CDR1 MDHEN and CDR2 SYDVKM. The CDR3 region is CASSPAVTGTQYF. CDR3 bases: TGTGCCAGCAGTCCTGCGGTAACTGGTACGCAGTATTTT.

V and J are TRBV7-2 and TRBJ2-2; D gene unclear. CDR1 and CDR2 from the germline V gene are SGHTA and FQGNSA. Trimming removed 5 bases at V and 0 bases at J, with 10 bases between. The CDR3 extends over 15 amino acids. The CDR3 reads CASSADRTNTGELFF. Written as DNA, the CDR3 is TGTGCCAGCAGCGCGGACCGGACGAACACCGGGGAGCTGTTTTTT.

The V and J genes are TRBV30 and TRBJ2-3; TRBD1 agrees at 8 bases. Looked up from germline, CDR1 is GTSNPN and CDR2 is SVGIG (reference sequence). The CDR3 length is 14 residues. The V segment lost 5 bases and the J segment 6 bases; nucleotides outside the gene matches: 10. CDR3: CAWGRTGKGDTQYF. In DNA form, the CDR3 reads TGTGCCTGGGGCCGGACAGGGAAGGGGGATACGCAGTATTTT.

The chain has TRBV7-3 and TRBJ1-5; D is ambiguous. Germline V gene lookup returns CDR1 SGHTA and CDR2 FQGTGA. The ends were cut back, 4 bases at V and 0 bases at J, with 10 bases in the middle. The CDR3 has 15 amino acids. The CDR3 DNA reads TGTGCCAGCAGCTCGGCTCGACATAGCAATCAGCCCCAGCATTTT. This encodes CASSSARHSNQPQHF.

This clonotype has a count of ten or more. This sequence joins TRBV5-1 and TRBJ1-1; 9 bases line up with TRBD1. Germline assignment: CDR1 SGHRS and CDR2 YFSETQ. This CDR3 spans 17 amino acids. V trimming: 0 bases; J trimming: 2 bases; junction bases outside the gene matches: 8. The CDR3 is CASSLGPLTGGNTEAFF. Here the CDR3 DNA reads TGCGCCAGCAGCTTGGGGCCGCTCACAGGGGGCAACACTGAAGCTTTCTTT.

This clonotype was picked up many times. CDR3: CASSPPGTNTEAFF. The CDR3 region has the DNA TGCGCCAGCAGCCCCCCAGGGACGAACACTGAAGCTTTCTTT. The chain has TRBV5-1 and TRBJ1-1, with a tentative D call TRBD1 (5 bases). The CDR3 sequence is 14 residues long. Trimming took off 4 bases at V and 1 base at J, with 11 bases between the two ends. Germline CDR1 and CDR2: SGHRS and YFSETQ.

The V gene is TRBV28, the J gene TRBJ1-5; no clear D. Trimming took off 5 bases at V and 7 bases at J, with 18 bases between the two ends. The CDR3 has 15 amino acids. The germline V gene encodes CDR1 MDHEN and CDR2 SYDVKM. The CDR3 loop reads CASSPPGGLGQPQHF. DNA of the CDR3: TGTGCCAGCAGTCCTCCCGGCGGCCTGGGACAGCCCCAGCATTTT. The whole variable domain, remainder taken from reference TRBV28 and TRBJ1-5, is DVKVTQSSRYLVKRTGEKVFLECVQDMDHENMFWYRQDPGLGLRLIYFSYDVKMKEKGDIPEGYSVSREKKERFSLILESASTNQTSMYLCASSPPGGLGQPQHFGDGTRLSIL.

This clonotype was picked up many times. The CDR3 DNA sequence: TGTGCCAGCAGCTTAGGAAGGGGCTTCTCCTACGAGCAGTACTTC. Translating it yields CASSLGRGFSYEQYF. J is TRBJ2-7 and V is TRBV7-9; weak D call: TRBD1 (5 bases). This CDR3 is 15 amino acids long. CDR1 is SEHNR and CDR2 is FQNEAQ in the germline V gene (reference sequence). The V end lost 1 base, the J end lost 0 bases, and 10 bases lay between the germline ends.

This clonotype showed up many times. The V gene is TRBV18, the J gene TRBJ1-1; perhaps TRBD1 as D (5 bases). Germline assignment: CDR1 KGHSH and CDR2 LQKENI. Trimming stripped 2 bases from V and 8 bases from J, with 9 bases between. The CDR3 length is 12 residues. The CDR3 coding sequence is TGTGCCAGCTCACCAACCGGGACGGAAGCTTTCTTT. Its translation: CASSPTGTEAFF.

Only a few counts were recorded for this clonotype. The V call is TRBV18, the J call TRBJ2-3; D is perhaps TRBD2 (6 bases). CDR1 KGHSH and CDR2 LQKENI come from the germline V gene. The length of the CDR3 is 15 residues. Trimming cost V 0 bases and J 11 bases, with 18 bases left between them. The CDR3 DNA sequence: TGTGCCAGCTCACCACCGGAGGGTTCGGGGTTCTGGCAGTATTTT. Encoded protein: CASSPPEGSGFWQYF.

This clonotype appeared a few times. V usage is TRBV14 and J usage is TRBJ2-7, with TRBD2 identical over 7 bases. J was trimmed by 5 bases and V by 4 bases; bases with no gene match: 11. CDR3 length: 15 amino acids. CDR1 is SGHDN and CDR2 is FVKESK in the germline V gene. The CDR3 DNA reads as TGTGCCAGCAGCCTCCTCGCCGGGAGGCTCGACGAGCAGTACTTC. Protein sequence: CASSLLAGRLDEQYF.

In nucleotides, the CDR3 is TGTGCCAGCAGCCAAGTTTCCCCCCTATCATGGGGCAGCAATCAGCCCCAGCATTTT. Its translation: CASSQVSPLSWGSNQPQHF. The rearrangement uses TRBV14 and TRBJ1-5; D perhaps matches TRBD1 (5 bases). CDR3 length: 19 residues. Germline values: CDR1 SGHDN, CDR2 FVKESK. Trimming left V 1 base short and J 1 base short, with 20 bases between. Together with reference TRBV14 and TRBJ1-5, the CDR3 gives the full variable domain: EAGVTQFPSHSVIEKGQTVTLRCDPISGHDNLYWYRRVMGKEIKFLLHFVKESKQDESGMPNNRFLAERTGGTYSTLKVQPAELEDSGVYFCASSQVSPLSWGSNQPQHFGDGTRLSIL.

The chain recombines TRBV4-2 with TRBJ1-5; D is unresolved. V shed 4 bases and J shed 1 base, with 8 bases lying between them. The CDR3 has 14 amino acids. Germline CDR1 reads LGHNA; CDR2 reads YNFKEQ. Written as DNA, the CDR3 is TGTGCCAGCAGCCTACCGGGGAGCAATCAGCCCCAGCATTTT. Translating it yields CASSLPGSNQPQHF.

This clonotype was seen only a few times. The CDR3 sequence is CASSRPDKNTEAFF. For the CDR3, the DNA is TGCGCCAGCAGCCGCCCCGACAAGAACACTGAAGCTTTCTTT. This sequence joins TRBV5-1 and TRBJ1-1, with D hard to call. The CDR3 loop spans 14 amino acids. V dropped 4 bases and J dropped 1 base, with 11 bases sitting between them. Germline CDR1 SGHRS, CDR2 YFSETQ.

This clonotype showed up many times. The chain combines TRBV2 with TRBJ1-1; D unclear. Trimming shortened V by 7 bases and J by 1 base, and 13 bases separated the two germline ends. This CDR3 spans 14 amino acids. Germline V gives CDR1 SNHLY, CDR2 FYNNEI. CDR3 in amino acids: CASTPEAANTEAFF. CDR3 bases: TGTGCCAGCACCCCAGAGGCCGCGAACACTGAAGCTTTCTTT.

A few counts support this clonotype. The rearrangement links TRBV6-1 to TRBJ2-5; 8 bases agree with TRBD1. This CDR3 is built from 15 residues. Germline V gives CDR1 MNHNS, CDR2 SASEGT. V shed 5 bases and J 5 bases; nucleotides not matched to a gene: 10. CDR3: CASSSGQGGWETQYF. For the CDR3, the DNA is TGTGCCAGCAGTTCCGGACAGGGCGGCTGGGAGACCCAGTACTTC.

As to this clonotype: This could be a read error, since a much larger clone is one nucleotide away. As DNA, the CDR3 is TGTACCAGCAGCTTTAGCGGGGGGTTGACCGGGGAGCTGTTTTTT. This sequence encodes CTSSFSGGLTGELFF. The rearrangement links TRBV28 to TRBJ2-2; TRBD2 matches 10 bases. Germline V gives CDR1 MDHEN, CDR2 SYDVKM. The CDR3 has 15 residues.

V and J are TRBV20-1 and TRBJ2-1, with 9 bases aligning to TRBD2. The germline V gene encodes CDR1 DFQATT and CDR2 SNEGSKA (reference sequence). The trim removed 2 bases at V and 5 bases at J, leaving 10 bases unmatched. The CDR3 is 16 residues long. CDR3 protein: CSARKGGGRVHNEQFF. CDR3 nucleotide sequence: TGCAGTGCTAGAAAGGGAGGCGGGAGGGTCCACAATGAGCAGTTCTTC.

The chain joins TRBV5-1 to TRBJ2-3, with TRBD2 matching over 11 bases. This CDR3 has 16 residues. Germline CDR1 reads SGHRS; CDR2 reads YFSETQ. The junction had 8 bases not matched to a gene; V was cut back by 4 bases and J by 4 bases. CDR3 nucleotides: TGCGCCAGCAGCCCGGGACTAGCGGACCCTTCAGATACGCAGTATTTT. This sequence encodes CASSPGLADPSDTQYF.

This clonotype appeared many times. The V call is TRBV24-1, the J call TRBJ2-2; D may correspond to TRBD1 or TRBD2 (5 bases each). Germline values: CDR1 KGHDR, CDR2 SFDVKD. The CDR3 has 14 amino acids. Trimming removed 8 bases from V and 4 bases from J, with 13 bases in between. The CDR3 here is CATKGMAGTGELFF. In nucleotides, the CDR3 is TGTGCCACCAAGGGGATGGCGGGCACCGGGGAGCTGTTTTTT.